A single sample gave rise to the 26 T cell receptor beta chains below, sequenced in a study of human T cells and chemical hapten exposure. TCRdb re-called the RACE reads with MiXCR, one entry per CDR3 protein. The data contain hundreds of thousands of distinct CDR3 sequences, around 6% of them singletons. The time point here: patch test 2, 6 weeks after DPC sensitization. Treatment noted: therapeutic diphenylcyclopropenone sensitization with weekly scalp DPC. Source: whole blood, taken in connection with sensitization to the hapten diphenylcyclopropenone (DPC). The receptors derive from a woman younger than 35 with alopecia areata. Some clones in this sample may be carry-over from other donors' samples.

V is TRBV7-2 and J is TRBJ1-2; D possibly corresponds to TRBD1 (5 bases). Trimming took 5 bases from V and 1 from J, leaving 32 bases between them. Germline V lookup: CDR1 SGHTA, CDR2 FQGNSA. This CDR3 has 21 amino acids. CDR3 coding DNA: TGTGCCAGCAGCCCACACTTATGGGGCGCGGGACGGGACCGACTTAACTATGGCTACACCTTC. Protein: CASSPHLWGAGRDRLNYGYTF.

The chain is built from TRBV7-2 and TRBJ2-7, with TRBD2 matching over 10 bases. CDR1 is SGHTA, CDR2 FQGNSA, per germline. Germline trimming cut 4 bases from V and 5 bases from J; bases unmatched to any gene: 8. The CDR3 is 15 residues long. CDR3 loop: CASSSVAGGGHEQYF. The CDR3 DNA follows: TGTGCCAGCAGCTCCGTAGCGGGGGGCGGCCACGAGCAGTACTTC.

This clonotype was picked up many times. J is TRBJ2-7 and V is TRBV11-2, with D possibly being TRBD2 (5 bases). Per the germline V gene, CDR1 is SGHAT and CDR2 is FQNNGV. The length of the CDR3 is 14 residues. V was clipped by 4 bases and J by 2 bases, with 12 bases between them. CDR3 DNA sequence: TGTGCCAGCAGCTCTACCGGGGTTGCCTACGAGCAGTACTTC. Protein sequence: CASSSTGVAYEQYF.

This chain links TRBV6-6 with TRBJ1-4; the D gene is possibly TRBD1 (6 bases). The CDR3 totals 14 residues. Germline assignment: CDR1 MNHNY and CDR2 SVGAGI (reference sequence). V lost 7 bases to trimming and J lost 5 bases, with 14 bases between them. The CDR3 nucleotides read TGTGCCAGCACCGAAGGACAGCTAAATGAAAAACTGTTTTTT. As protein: CASTEGQLNEKLFF.

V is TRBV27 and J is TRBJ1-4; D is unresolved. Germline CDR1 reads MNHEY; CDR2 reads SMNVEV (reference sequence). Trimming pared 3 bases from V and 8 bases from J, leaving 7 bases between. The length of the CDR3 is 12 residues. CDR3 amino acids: CASSFPGEKLFF. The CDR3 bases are TGTGCCAGCAGTTTTCCGGGGGAAAAACTGTTTTTT.

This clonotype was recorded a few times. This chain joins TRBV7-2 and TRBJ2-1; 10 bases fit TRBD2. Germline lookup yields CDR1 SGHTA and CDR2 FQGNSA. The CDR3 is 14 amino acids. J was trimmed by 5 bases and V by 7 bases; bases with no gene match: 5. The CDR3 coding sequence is TGTGCCAGCATACTAGCGGGGTACGACAATGAGCAGTTCTTC. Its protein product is CASILAGYDNEQFF.

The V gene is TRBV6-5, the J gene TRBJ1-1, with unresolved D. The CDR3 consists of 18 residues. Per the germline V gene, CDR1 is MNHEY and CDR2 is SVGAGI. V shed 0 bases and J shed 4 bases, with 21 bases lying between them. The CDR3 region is CASSYSRFIPVWRTEAFF. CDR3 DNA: TGTGCCAGCAGTTACTCTCGATTCATCCCAGTCTGGCGCACTGAAGCTTTCTTT.

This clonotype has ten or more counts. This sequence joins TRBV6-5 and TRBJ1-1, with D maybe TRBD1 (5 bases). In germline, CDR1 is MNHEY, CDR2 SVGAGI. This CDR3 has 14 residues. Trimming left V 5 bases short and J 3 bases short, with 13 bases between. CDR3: CASSLSGRDTEAFF. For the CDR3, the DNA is TGTGCCAGCAGTCTATCGGGACGGGACACTGAAGCTTTCTTT.

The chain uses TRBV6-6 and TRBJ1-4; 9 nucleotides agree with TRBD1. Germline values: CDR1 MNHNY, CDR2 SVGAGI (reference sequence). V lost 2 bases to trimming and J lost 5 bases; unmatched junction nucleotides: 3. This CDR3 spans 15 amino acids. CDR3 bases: TGTGCCAGCAGTTACACCGGGACAGGGAATGAAAAACTGTTTTTT. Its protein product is CASSYTGTGNEKLFF.

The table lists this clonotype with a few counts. Written as DNA, the CDR3 is TGTGCCAGCAGCTTAAACGGCCTCGAGCAGTACTTC. Its protein is CASSLNGLEQYF. The chain links TRBV7-9 to TRBJ2-7; the D is unclear. Germline values: CDR1 SEHNR, CDR2 FQNEAQ (reference sequence). Trimming removed 2 bases at V and 6 bases at J, with 8 bases between. This CDR3 has 12 residues. Full variable domain (outside the CDR3, taken from reference TRBV7-9 and TRBJ2-7): DTGVSQNPRHKITKRGQNVTFRCDPISEHNRLYWYRQTLGQGPEFLTYFQNEAQLEKSRLLSDRFSAERPKGSFSTLEIQRTEQGDSAMYLCASSLNGLEQYFGPGTRLTVT.

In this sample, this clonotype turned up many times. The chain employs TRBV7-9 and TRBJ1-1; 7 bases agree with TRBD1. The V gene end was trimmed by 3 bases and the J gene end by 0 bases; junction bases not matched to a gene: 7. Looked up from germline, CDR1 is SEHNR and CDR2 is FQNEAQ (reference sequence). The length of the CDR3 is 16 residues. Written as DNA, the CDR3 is TGTGCCAGCAGCTTCCAGGAGACAGGGCTGAACACTGAAGCTTTCTTT. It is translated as CASSFQETGLNTEAFF.

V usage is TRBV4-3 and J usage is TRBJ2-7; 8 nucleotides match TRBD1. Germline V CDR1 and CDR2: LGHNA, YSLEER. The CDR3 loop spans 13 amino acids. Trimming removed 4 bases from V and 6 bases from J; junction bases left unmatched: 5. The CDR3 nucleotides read TGCGCCAGCAGCCTCGGACAGGGTCTCGAGCAGTACTTC. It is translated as CASSLGQGLEQYF.

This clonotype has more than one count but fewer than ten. CDR3 sequence (DNA): TGTGCCAGCAGGGGACAGGAAAGAGTCACCGGGGAGCTGTTTTTT. This translates into CASRGQERVTGELFF. V and J are TRBV12-3 or TRBV12-4 and TRBJ2-2; 8 bases line up with TRBD1. This CDR3 spans 15 amino acids. V gave up 6 bases and J gave up 4 bases; unmatched junction bases: 7.

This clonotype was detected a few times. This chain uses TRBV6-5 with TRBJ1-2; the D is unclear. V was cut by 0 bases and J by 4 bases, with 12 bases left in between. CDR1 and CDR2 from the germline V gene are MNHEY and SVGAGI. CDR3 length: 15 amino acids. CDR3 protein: CASSYSGLVGYGYTF. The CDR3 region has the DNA TGTGCCAGCAGTTACTCGGGCCTTGTGGGCTATGGCTACACCTTC.

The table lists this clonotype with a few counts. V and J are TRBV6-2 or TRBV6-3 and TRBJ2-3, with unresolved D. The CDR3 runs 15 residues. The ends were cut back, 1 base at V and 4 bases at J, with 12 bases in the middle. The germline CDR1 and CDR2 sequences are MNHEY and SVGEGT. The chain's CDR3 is CASSYLVTTSDTQYF. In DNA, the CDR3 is TGTGCCAGCAGTTACTTAGTGACCACCTCAGATACGCAGTATTTT.

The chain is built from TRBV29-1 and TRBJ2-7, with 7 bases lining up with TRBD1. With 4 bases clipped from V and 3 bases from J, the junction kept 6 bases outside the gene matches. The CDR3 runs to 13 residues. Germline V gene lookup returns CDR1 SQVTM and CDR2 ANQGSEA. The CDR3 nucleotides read TGCAGCGTTGTGGTAGGGGGCGGCTACGAGCAGTACTTC. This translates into CSVVVGGGYEQYF.

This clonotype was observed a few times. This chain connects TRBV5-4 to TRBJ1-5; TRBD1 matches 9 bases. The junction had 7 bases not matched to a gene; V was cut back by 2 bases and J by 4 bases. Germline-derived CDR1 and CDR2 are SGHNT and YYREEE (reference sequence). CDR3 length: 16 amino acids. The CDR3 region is CASSFASGTGNQPQHF. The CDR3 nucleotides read TGTGCCAGCAGCTTCGCCTCCGGGACAGGGAATCAGCCCCAGCATTTT.

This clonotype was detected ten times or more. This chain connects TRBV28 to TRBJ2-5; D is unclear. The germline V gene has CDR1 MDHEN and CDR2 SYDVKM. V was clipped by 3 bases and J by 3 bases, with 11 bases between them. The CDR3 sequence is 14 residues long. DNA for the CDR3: TGTGCCAGCAGTTTGATGCGATTTGAAGAGACCCAGTACTTC. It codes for CASSLMRFEETQYF.

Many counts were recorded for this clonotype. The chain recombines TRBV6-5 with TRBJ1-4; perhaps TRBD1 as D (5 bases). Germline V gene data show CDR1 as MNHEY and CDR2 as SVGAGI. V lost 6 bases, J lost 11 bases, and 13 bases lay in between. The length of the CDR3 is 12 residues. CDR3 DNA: TGTGCCAGCAGCCGGGGCCACGGGAAACTGTTTTTT. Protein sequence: CASSRGHGKLFF.

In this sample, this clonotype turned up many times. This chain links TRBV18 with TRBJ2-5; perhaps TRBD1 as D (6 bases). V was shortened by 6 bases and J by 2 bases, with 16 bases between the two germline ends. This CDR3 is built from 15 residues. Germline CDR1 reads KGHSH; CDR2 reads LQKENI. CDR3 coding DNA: TGTGCCAGCTCGCCCACTAGGACAGTGCAAGAGACCCAGTACTTC. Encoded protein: CASSPTRTVQETQYF.

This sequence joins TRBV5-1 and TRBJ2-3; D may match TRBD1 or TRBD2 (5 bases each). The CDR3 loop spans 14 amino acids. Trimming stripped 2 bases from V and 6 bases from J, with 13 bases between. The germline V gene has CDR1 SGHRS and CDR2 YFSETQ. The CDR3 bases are TGCGCCAGCAGCTTCGGGACCACCCCTGATACGCAGTATTTT. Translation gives CASSFGTTPDTQYF.

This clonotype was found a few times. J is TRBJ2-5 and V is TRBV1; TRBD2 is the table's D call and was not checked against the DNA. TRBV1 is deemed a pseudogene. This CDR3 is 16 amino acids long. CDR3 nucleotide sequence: TGCACCAGCAGCCGTCGAACTAGCGGGGAGCAAGAGACCCAGTACTTC. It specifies CTSSRRTSGEQETQYF.

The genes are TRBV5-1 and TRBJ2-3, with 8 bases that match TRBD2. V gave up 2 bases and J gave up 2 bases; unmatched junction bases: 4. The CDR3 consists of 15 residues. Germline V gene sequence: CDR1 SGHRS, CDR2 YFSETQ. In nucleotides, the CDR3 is TGCGCCAGCAGCTTTACTAGCGGCAACACAGATACGCAGTATTTT. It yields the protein CASSFTSGNTDTQYF.

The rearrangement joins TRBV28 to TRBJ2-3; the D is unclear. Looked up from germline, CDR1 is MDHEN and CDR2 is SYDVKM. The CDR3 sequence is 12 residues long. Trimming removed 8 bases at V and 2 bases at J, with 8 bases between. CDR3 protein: CASRDLTDTQYF. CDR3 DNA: TGTGCCAGCCGTGACCTCACAGATACGCAGTATTTT. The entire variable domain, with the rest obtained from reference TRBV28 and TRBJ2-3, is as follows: DVKVTQSSRYLVKRTGEKVFLECVQDMDHENMFWYRQDPGLGLRLIYFSYDVKMKEKGDIPEGYSVSREKKERFSLILESASTNQTSMYLCASRDLTDTQYFGPGTRLTVL.

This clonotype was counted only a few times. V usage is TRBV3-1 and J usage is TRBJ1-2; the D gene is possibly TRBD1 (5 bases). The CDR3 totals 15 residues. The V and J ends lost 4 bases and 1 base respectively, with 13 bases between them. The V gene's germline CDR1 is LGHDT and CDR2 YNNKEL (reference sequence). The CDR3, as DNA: TGTGCCAGCAGCCCCTTCCCGGGGGTTAACTATGGCTACACCTTC. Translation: CASSPFPGVNYGYTF.

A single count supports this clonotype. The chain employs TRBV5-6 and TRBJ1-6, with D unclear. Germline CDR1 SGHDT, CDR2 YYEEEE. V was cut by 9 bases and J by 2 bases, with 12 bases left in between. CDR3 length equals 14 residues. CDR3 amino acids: CATTDGPYNSPLHF. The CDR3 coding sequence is TGTGCCACCACGGACGGCCCCTATAATTCACCCCTCCACTTT.